These 27 T cell receptor beta chains were all obtained from the same sample, sequenced in a study of blood T cells in healthy people across ages. Next came a second PCR, run for about 6 to 12 cycles, which used a sample-barcoded 5' primer along with a J-beta primer mix. TCRdb used MiXCR to reprocess the 5' RACE reads, holding one entry per CDR3 protein. This repertoire shows 700,000 or so distinct CDR3 sequences, roughly two fifths found once; its top ten account for approximately 29%. The sample consisted of blood. The receptors originated from an elderly man in good health.

This clonotype was counted between two and nine times. V usage is TRBV5-1 and J usage is TRBJ2-2; D call uncertain. V was clipped by 5 bases and J by 1 base, with 12 bases between them. The germline V gene encodes CDR1 SGHRS and CDR2 YFSETQ. The CDR3 covers 15 residues. CDR3 residues: CASSLSTVNTGELFF. The CDR3 DNA reads TGCGCCAGCAGTCTGAGCACAGTGAACACCGGGGAGCTGTTTTTT.

This clonotype was seen only a few times. This chain joins TRBV4-1 and TRBJ1-5; 11 bases agree with TRBD1. CDR3 size: 15 residues. The germline CDR1 and CDR2 sequences are MGHRA and YSYEKL. The ends lost 4 bases at V and 7 bases at J; junction bases unmatched: 6. The CDR3 is CASSLRTGGIQPQHF. In nucleotides, the CDR3 is TGCGCCAGCAGCCTGAGGACAGGGGGCATCCAGCCCCAGCATTTT.

This clonotype came up a few times. The chain recombines TRBV7-2 with TRBJ2-4, with 11 positions matching TRBD2. From germline, CDR1 is SGHTA and CDR2 FQGNSA. The V segment lost 3 bases and the J segment 6 bases; nucleotides outside the gene matches: 4. The CDR3 has 15 amino acids. In DNA form, the CDR3 reads TGTGCCAGCAGCTTTAGCGGGGGGGCCGGAAACATTCAGTACTTC. Translating it yields CASSFSGGAGNIQYF.

This clonotype was counted only a few times. V usage is TRBV6-1 and J usage is TRBJ2-3; maybe TRBD1 (6 bases). Trimming shortened V by 2 bases and J by 2 bases, and 14 bases separated the two germline ends. This CDR3 is 16 amino acids long. In germline, CDR1 is MNHNS, CDR2 SASEGT. The CDR3 coding sequence is TGTGCCAGCAGTGAATGGGGCAGGGGCTTCACAGATACGCAGTATTTT. Residues: CASSEWGRGFTDTQYF.

J is TRBJ2-3 and V is TRBV7-9; 10 nucleotides line up with TRBD2. Germline V gene lookup returns CDR1 SEHNR and CDR2 FQNEAQ (reference sequence). The CDR3 has 15 residues. Unmatched junction bases numbered 4, after V lost 3 bases and J lost 4 bases. For the CDR3, the DNA is TGTGCCAGCAGCTTTGGGACTAGCGCTTCAGATACGCAGTATTTT. Protein sequence: CASSFGTSASDTQYF.

The CDR3 spells CASSFVRPGAGNSPLHF. CDR3 in DNA: TGTGCCAGCAGTTTCGTCCGTCCGGGGGCGGGGAATTCACCCCTCCACTTT. V is TRBV12-3 or TRBV12-4 and J is TRBJ1-6, with D possibly being TRBD1 (6 bases). V lost 3 bases, J lost 7 bases, and 19 bases lay in between. The CDR3 runs 17 residues.

The chain is built from TRBV4-2 and TRBJ2-1; D perhaps matches TRBD1 (6 bases). The germline V and J ends were trimmed by 0 bases and 4 bases, with 16 bases remaining between them. Germline V CDR1 and CDR2: LGHNA, YNFKEQ. CDR3 length: 17 amino acids. The CDR3 DNA sequence: TGTGCCAGCAGCCAAGAAGGTCAGGGGTCAGGGTACAATGAGCAGTTCTTC. Translation: CASSQEGQGSGYNEQFF.

This clonotype was observed at least ten times. The CDR3 bases are TGCAGCGTGACTGTAGATACGCAGTATTTT. Protein: CSVTVDTQYF. The genes are TRBV29-1 and TRBJ2-3; D gene unclear. The CDR3 sequence is 10 residues long. The V end lost 6 bases, the J end lost 5 bases, and 6 bases lay between the germline ends. CDR1 SQVTM and CDR2 ANQGSEA come from the germline V gene.

A word on this clonotype: A clone one base away is much larger, so this may be a read error. The chain has TRBV6-2 or TRBV6-3 and TRBJ2-7, with unresolved D. Per the germline V gene, CDR1 is MNHEY and CDR2 is SVGEGT. The V end was cut by 1 base, the J end by 2 bases, with 12 bases between. This CDR3 contains 15 residues. DNA for the CDR3: TGTGCCAGCAGTTACTTCGTAGCCAATACCTACGAGCAGTACTTC. It specifies CASSYFVANTYEQYF.

The chain links TRBV20-1 to TRBJ2-1, with TRBD2 identical over 7 bases. V was pared by 7 bases and J by 4 bases, with 10 bases of the junction left unmatched. CDR1 and CDR2 (germline): DFQATT, SNEGSKA (reference sequence). CDR3 size: 14 residues. The CDR3 reads CSGERVAGYNEQFF. DNA for the CDR3: TGCAGTGGGGAAAGGGTAGCGGGTTACAATGAGCAGTTCTTC.

With respect to this clonotype: Its ends do not fully match the called genes, so a read error is possible. The chain uses TRBV4-3 and TRBJ2-3; TRBD2 matches 8 bases. The germline V gene has CDR1 LGHNA and CDR2 YSLEER. The CDR3 has 12 residues. The CDR3 DNA reads as TGCACCAGCAGCAACCGGGAGGGTACGCAGTATTTT. This codes for CTSSNREGTQYF.

The J gene is TRBJ1-6, the V gene TRBV2; 8 positions agree with TRBD1. V shed 3 bases and J 9 bases; nucleotides not matched to a gene: 7. This CDR3 has 15 residues. CDR1 SNHLY and CDR2 FYNNEI come from the germline V gene. CDR3 nucleotide sequence: TGTGCCAGCAGTGAGGTGGACAGGGCGGGTTCACCCCTCCACTTT. It is translated as CASSEVDRAGSPLHF.

The rearrangement uses TRBV5-5 and TRBJ2-7; 10 bases map to TRBD2. Per the germline V gene, CDR1 is SGHKS and CDR2 is YYEKEE (reference sequence). The CDR3 has 14 residues. Trimming removed 4 bases from V and 3 bases from J; junction bases left unmatched: 4. The CDR3 sequence: CASSPGTSVYEQYF. For the CDR3, the DNA is TGTGCCAGCAGCCCAGGGACTAGCGTCTACGAGCAGTACTTC.

J is TRBJ1-2 and V is TRBV30, with 9 positions matching TRBD1. There are 16 residues in the CDR3. Germline V CDR1 and CDR2: GTSNPN, SVGIG (reference sequence). V lost 4 bases, J lost 4 bases, and 13 bases stayed unmatched. This CDR3 is CAWTRDRALYGYGYTF. In nucleotides, the CDR3 is TGTGCCTGGACGAGGGACAGGGCCCTTTATGGCTATGGCTACACCTTC.

This clonotype was recorded many times. This sequence joins TRBV29-1 and TRBJ1-6; D is undetermined. The germline V gene encodes CDR1 SQVTM and CDR2 ANQGSEA. The germline V and J ends were trimmed by 3 bases and 10 bases, with 10 bases remaining between them. The CDR3 runs to 12 residues. The CDR3 protein is CSVEGSSSPLHF. The CDR3 coding sequence is TGCAGCGTTGAGGGCAGCTCATCACCCCTCCACTTT.

The genes are TRBV5-1 and TRBJ2-3; 7 nucleotides line up with TRBD1. J was trimmed by 2 bases and V by 0 bases; bases with no gene match: 6. The V gene's germline CDR1 is SGHRS and CDR2 YFSETQ. The CDR3 is 16 residues long. The CDR3 reads CASSLVTGRPTDTQYF. As DNA, the CDR3 is TGCGCCAGCAGCTTGGTGACAGGGCGACCCACAGATACGCAGTATTTT. The full variable domain, rest sourced from reference TRBV5-1 and TRBJ2-3, is KAGVTQTPRYLIKTRGQQVTLSCSPISGHRSVSWYQQTPGQGLQFLFEYFSETQRNKGNFPGRFSGRQFSNSRSEMNVSTLELGDSALYLCASSLVTGRPTDTQYFGPGTRLTVL.

The chain combines TRBV7-2 with TRBJ1-4; D possibly corresponds to TRBD1 (6 bases). Germline CDR1 is SGHTA and CDR2 is FQGNSA. The CDR3 contains 15 residues. Trimming cost V 4 bases and J 1 base, with 10 bases left between them. CDR3 in DNA: TGTGCCAGCAGCTGGAAAGGGGGAACTAATGAAAAACTGTTTTTT. This codes for CASSWKGGTNEKLFF.

This clonotype was picked up a small number of times. The chain has TRBV7-2 and TRBJ2-1, with 12 bases matching TRBD2. The CDR3 is 16 amino acids. The germline V gene has CDR1 SGHTA and CDR2 FQGNSA. Unmatched junction bases numbered 6, after V lost 0 bases and J lost 9 bases. CDR3: CASSLASSGGAFEQFF. CDR3 bases: TGTGCCAGCAGCTTAGCCTCTAGCGGGGGGGCGTTTGAGCAGTTCTTC.

As to this clonotype: The junction does not match germline at one end; this may be a read error. This chain uses TRBV7-2 with TRBJ2-6, with D perhaps TRBD2 (6 bases). The CDR3 has 17 amino acids. The germline gives CDR1 SGHTA, CDR2 FQGNSA. The CDR3 DNA is TGTGTCAGCACCCCAAGACTAGTAAACTCTGGGGCCAACGTCCTGACTTTC. This translates into CVSTPRLVNSGANVLTF.

This rearrangement joins TRBV7-2 to TRBJ1-4, with no clear D. Trimming stripped 2 bases from V and 8 bases from J, with 12 bases between. The V gene's germline CDR1 is SGHTA and CDR2 FQGNSA. This CDR3 contains 14 residues. In nucleotides, the CDR3 is TGTGCCAGCAGCTTATCTCCTCAGAAGGAAAAACTGTTTTTT. This codes for CASSLSPQKEKLFF.

The chain combines TRBV25-1 with TRBJ2-5; D is ambiguous. This CDR3 is built from 16 residues. The V gene's germline CDR1 is MGHDK and CDR2 SYGVNS. Trimming removed 1 base from V and 1 base from J, with 13 bases in between. The DNA for the CDR3 is TGTGCCAGCAGTGAATTTCTCGGTGTCGGCCAAGAGACCCAGTACTTC. The encoded protein is CASSEFLGVGQETQYF.

This clonotype was observed a single time. The genes are TRBV4-3 and TRBJ1-1; D is perhaps TRBD1 (5 bases). CDR3 size: 16 residues. Trimming took off 0 bases at V and 1 base at J, with 12 bases between the two ends. CDR1 is LGHNA and CDR2 is YSLEER in the germline V gene. In DNA form, the CDR3 reads TGCGCCAGCAGCCAAGATTTCGGGACTGGGAACACTGAAGCTTTCTTT. This sequence encodes CASSQDFGTGNTEAFF.

The chain recombines TRBV27 with TRBJ1-2, with TRBD1 matching 7 bases. With 6 bases clipped from V and 0 bases from J, the junction kept 10 bases outside the gene matches. Per germline, CDR1 MNHEY and CDR2 SMNVEV (reference sequence). This CDR3 is built from 16 residues. The chain's CDR3 is CASSPEGGRANYGYTF. The CDR3 DNA follows: TGTGCCAGCAGCCCCGAAGGGGGCAGGGCTAACTATGGCTACACCTTC.

The chain links TRBV30 to TRBJ2-3; D is ambiguous. Trimming took off 4 bases at V and 5 bases at J, with 10 bases between the two ends. The CDR3 runs 12 residues. Germline V CDR1 and CDR2: GTSNPN, SVGIG (reference sequence). The CDR3 DNA follows: TGTGCCTGGATCACACCGGGAGATACGCAGTATTTT. This gives the protein CAWITPGDTQYF.

The gene calls are TRBV29-1 and TRBJ2-5; D perhaps matches TRBD1 (6 bases). Germline-derived CDR1 and CDR2 are SQVTM and ANQGSEA. Trimming pared 6 bases from V and 11 bases from J, leaving 19 bases between. CDR3 length: 12 residues. CDR3: CSVRTGHHEQYF. DNA for the CDR3: TGCAGCGTAAGAACAGGGCACCATGAGCAGTACTTC.

The chain joins TRBV20-1 to TRBJ1-2; D not certain. Germline CDR1 DFQATT, CDR2 SNEGSKA (reference sequence). This CDR3 is 14 amino acids long. V lost 7 bases to trimming and J lost 5 bases, with 20 bases between them. The CDR3 nucleotides read TGCAGTGTCGTGGGCGACGGGGAGTGGTATGGCTACACCTTC. Encoded protein: CSVVGDGEWYGYTF.

This sequence joins TRBV4-2 and TRBJ2-7; 10 bases agree with TRBD2. Trimming removed 3 bases from V and 1 base from J; junction bases left unmatched: 9. CDR3 length: 17 amino acids. The germline V gene has CDR1 LGHNA and CDR2 YNFKEQ. The DNA of the CDR3 is TGTGCCAGCAGCCAGCATATAGCGGGGGGCCTTTCCTACGAGCAGTACTTC. Translating gives CASSQHIAGGLSYEQYF.